A selection of T cell receptor beta chains follows, all from one sample in a study of T cells in Graves' hyperthyroidism and ophthalmopathy. TCRdb redid the calling of the multiplex PCR reads with MiXCR, one entry per CDR3 protein. The data show 380,000 or so distinct CDR3 sequences, with under 20% seen just once and approximately 4% held by the top ten. Source material: blood. Receptor source: a woman aged 18-30 years with Graves' hyperthyroidism. CDR3s include the opening cysteine and the closing phenylalanine or tryptophan. A D gene is named only where the DNA matches it firmly. Only some rows state a clone size, as once, few, many or a class for expanded clones.

abundance	v_gene	d_gene	j_gene	CDR3aa	CDR3nt
many	TRBV11-2	.	TRBJ2-7	CASSLGMGHLSYEQYF	TGTGCCAGCAGCTTAGGGATGGGGCACCTCTCCTACGAGCAGTACTTC
once	TRBV24-1	.	TRBJ2-5	CATLRRETQYF	TGTGCCACCTTACGTCGGGAGACCCAGTACTTC
.	TRBV18	.	TRBJ1-1	CASSPLVSLSTEAFF	TGTGCCAGCTCACCCCTGGTCTCTCTCTCCACTGAAGCTTTCTTT
.	TRBV5-1	.	TRBJ2-7	CASWDSLTEQYF	TGCGCCAGCTGGGACTCCCTTACCGAGCAGTACTTC
.	TRBV9	TRBD1	TRBJ1-5	CVSSRGDSNQPQHF	TGTGTCAGCAGCAGAGGGGACAGTAATCAGCCCCAGCATTTT
many	TRBV6-2/TRBV6-3	TRBD2	TRBJ2-7	CASSSLRLAGDPYEQYF	TGTGCCAGCAGTTCCCTAAGACTAGCGGGGGACCCCTACGAGCAGTACTTC
many	TRBV7-2	.	TRBJ2-6	CASSLALWGLRSGANVLTF	TGTGCCAGCAGCTTAGCGTTATGGGGTCTCCGGTCTGGGGCCAACGTCCTGACTTTC
.	TRBV10-3	.	TRBJ2-7	CAISVTAREQYF	TGTGCCATCAGTGTTACAGCGAGGGAGCAGTACTTC
many	TRBV24-1	.	TRBJ2-5	CATSVRGAETQYF	TGTGCCACCAGTGTTCGAGGGGCTGAGACCCAGTACTTC
many	TRBV28	.	TRBJ2-4	CASSPPAKNIQYF	TGTGCCAGCAGCCCCCCAGCCAAAAACATTCAGTACTTC
many	TRBV29-1	TRBD1	TRBJ2-7	CSVVTGGSANYEQYF	TGCAGCGTTGTGACAGGGGGCTCCGCCAACTACGAGCAGTACTTC
many	TRBV9	.	TRBJ1-2	CASTQTPGRIYGYTF	TGTGCCAGCACCCAAACCCCGGGACGGATCTATGGCTACACCTTC
.	TRBV30	TRBD2	TRBJ2-5	CAWIAGGPRLPTQYF	TGTGCCTGGATCGCGGGGGGGCCACGGTTGCCGACCCAGTACTTC
many	TRBV29-1	.	TRBJ1-2	CSVERVGYTF	TGCAGCGTTGAAAGGGTTGGCTACACCTTC
few	TRBV7-6	TRBD2	TRBJ2-5	CASSPQSGTILQTQYF	TGTGCCAGCAGCCCCCAGTCCGGGACTATCCTGCAGACCCAGTACTTC
many	TRBV12-3/TRBV12-4	TRBD1	TRBJ1-2	CASSTVRGPYGYTF	TGTGCCAGCAGTACCGTGAGGGGGCCCTATGGCTACACCTTC
.	TRBV6-1	.	TRBJ1-5	CASELGPGLMGNQPQHF	TGTGCCAGCGAATTGGGACCAGGGCTTATGGGCAATCAGCCCCAGCATTTT
many	TRBV20-1	.	TRBJ2-7	CSANGGGTDEQYF	TGCAGTGCTAACGGCGGGGGGACAGACGAGCAGTACTTC
many	TRBV27	.	TRBJ2-6	CASSWLRVPSGSGANVLTF	TGTGCCAGCAGTTGGCTCAGGGTCCCCTCGGGATCTGGGGCCAACGTCCTGACTTTC
.	TRBV3-1	.	TRBJ1-1	CASSQGMDEVEAFF	TGTGCCAGCAGCCAAGGCATGGACGAGGTTGAAGCTTTCTTT